These 6 T cell receptor beta chains were sequenced from one sample in a study of blood T cell repertoires in COVID-19. The repertoire was sequenced with immunoSEQ multiplex PCR; TCRdb's copy has only in-frame clones and lacks some. The table records about 270,000 clones, around 88% of them present only once. Sequencing was done on a sample of peripheral blood. These receptors were obtained from a woman aged 80 or over with COVID-19, enrolled during active disease.

In this sample, this clone turned up a few times. The chain joins TRBV7-2 to TRBJ2-7; maybe TRBD1 (5 bases). The germline V and J ends were trimmed by 3 bases and 0 bases, with 9 bases remaining between them. CDR3 size: 14 residues. Germline lookup yields CDR1 SGHTA and CDR2 FQGNSA. DNA of the CDR3: TGTGCCAGCAGCTTTGACAGCCCCTCCTACGAGCAGTACTTC. This gives the protein CASSFDSPSYEQYF.

This clone was detected once. This sequence joins TRBV28 and TRBJ1-2; D may be TRBD1 (6 bases). Germline values: CDR1 MDHEN, CDR2 SYDVKM. This CDR3 is built from 15 residues. V lost 2 bases and J lost 6, with 16 bases in between. CDR3 nucleotide sequence: TGTGCCAGCAGTTTAAACCAACAGGGTGCGGATGGCTACACCTTC. It encodes CASSLNQQGADGYTF.

This clone was counted a single time. The chain recombines TRBV7-9 with TRBJ1-6; D remains ambiguous. Germline V gene sequence: CDR1 SEHNR, CDR2 FQNEAQ (reference sequence). V was cut by 1 base and J by 2 bases, with 6 bases left in between. This CDR3 is built from 15 residues. As DNA, the CDR3 is TGTGCCAGCAGCTTAGTAGTGCCCTATAATTCACCCCTCCACTTT. It codes for CASSLVVPYNSPLHF.

The rearrangement joins TRBV29-1 to TRBJ1-2, with 11 bases matching TRBD1. There are 15 residues in the CDR3. Germline V CDR1 and CDR2: SQVTM, ANQGSEA. Trimming cost V 6 bases and J 4 bases; bases outside gene matches: 10. CDR3 in DNA: TGCAGCGTAGACGGGACAGGGGGACTCGGCTATGGCTACACCTTC. This encodes CSVDGTGGLGYGYTF.

In its sample, this clone was seen a few times. This rearrangement joins TRBV6-5 to TRBJ2-5, with D possibly TRBD1 on 6 matching bases. Trimming pared 5 bases from V and 3 bases from J, leaving 13 bases between. Germline V lookup: CDR1 MNHEY, CDR2 SVGAGI. This CDR3 has 14 residues. DNA of the CDR3: TGTGCCAGCAGTAGACCTACAGGGAAAGAGACCCAGTACTTC. Encoded protein: CASSRPTGKETQYF.

The chain links TRBV2 to TRBJ2-4; D is possibly TRBD1 (5 bases). CDR1 is SNHLY, CDR2 FYNNEI, per germline. This CDR3 comprises 12 residues. V dropped 6 bases and J dropped 6 bases, with 9 bases sitting between them. The CDR3 sequence is CASRGLLNIQYF. In nucleotides, the CDR3 is TGTGCCAGCAGGGGGCTCCTAAACATTCAGTACTTC.